This T cell receptor (beta chain) emerged from a study of T cell changes during pregnancy in multiple sclerosis (dated by TCRdb to 2018 to 2020). A note on the overall study: The study looked at changes in the T cell repertoire across pregnancy in women with multiple sclerosis.

Deletion took 0 bases off V and 6 bases off J, with a span of 9 bases between the germline ends. CDR1 is given as SGDLS and CDR2 as YYNGEE, both from the germline V gene. Counted from cysteine to phenylalanine, this CDR3 has 14 amino acids. Only CDR3 DNA remains: 42 bases, in frame from the first base. Preparation of the library involved the immunoSEQ multiplex PCR assay. TCRdb stores this immuneACCESS table with in-frame sequences only. Part of the clones is absent; in the studies checked, under half of the shortfall reflects unresolved V genes, and no reason is known for the rest. The sample table lists 100,000 or so clones, roughly 92% of them with a count of one. Together, the top ten hold around 3.5% of the sample. As to this clone: What antigen it recognizes has not been identified. No base quality information exists; no much larger clone differs at one position.

Recombination connected TRBV9 to TRBJ1-4, with an unclear D gene assignment. The material sequenced was peripheral blood, taken after pregnancy. The sequence was obtained from a female donor with multiple sclerosis, enrolled in a pregnancy study. This receptor has the CDR3 CASSVAGDDEKLFF. The bases are TGTGCCAGCAGCGTAGCCGGGGATGATGAAAAACTGTTTTTT.